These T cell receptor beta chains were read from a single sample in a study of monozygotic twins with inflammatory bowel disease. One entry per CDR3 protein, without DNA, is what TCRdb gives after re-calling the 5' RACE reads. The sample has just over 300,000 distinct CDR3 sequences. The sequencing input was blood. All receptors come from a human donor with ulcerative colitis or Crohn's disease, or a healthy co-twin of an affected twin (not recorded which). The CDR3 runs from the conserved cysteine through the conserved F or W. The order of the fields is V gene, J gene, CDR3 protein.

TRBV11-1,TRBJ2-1,CASPNREGIRSSYNEQFF
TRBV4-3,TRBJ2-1,CASSLQAGGGNEQFF
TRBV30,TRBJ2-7,CAWSLGLAGSYEQYF
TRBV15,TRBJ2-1,CATSRASPSSEQFF
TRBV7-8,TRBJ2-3,CASTASGGFRDTQYF
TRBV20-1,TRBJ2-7,CSAFDRYSYEQYF
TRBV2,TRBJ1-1,CASKEGPMNTEAFF
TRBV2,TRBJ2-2,CASSGGQGLTGELFF
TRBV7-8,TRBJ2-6,CASSLVLAGASGANVLTF
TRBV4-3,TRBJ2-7,CASRTRGYEQYF
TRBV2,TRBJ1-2,CASRGLDRRNYGYTF
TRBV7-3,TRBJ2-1,CASSLTGSIFPYNEQFF
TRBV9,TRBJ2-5,CASSVVGGSETQYF
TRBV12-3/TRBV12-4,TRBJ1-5,CASSPARDQPQHF
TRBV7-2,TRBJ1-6,CASSLALPYNSPLHF
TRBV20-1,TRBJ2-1,CSAILALGYNEQFF
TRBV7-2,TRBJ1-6,CASSFGHVSSPLHF
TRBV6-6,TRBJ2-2,CASTDRDTGELFF
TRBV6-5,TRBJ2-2,CASSYKASRDTYTGELFF
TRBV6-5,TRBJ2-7,CASRYGLAESSYEQYF
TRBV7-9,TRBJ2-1,CASSAVLVDNEQFF
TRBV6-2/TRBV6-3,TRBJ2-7,CASSFARVSEQYF
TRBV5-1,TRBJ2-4,CASSFSGIQYF
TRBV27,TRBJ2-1,CASSLGASGYNEQFF
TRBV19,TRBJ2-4,CASTGLETNIQYF
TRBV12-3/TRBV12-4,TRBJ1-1,CASSLYGRGRGNTEAFF
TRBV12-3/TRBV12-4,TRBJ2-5,CASRWTSGAGETQYF
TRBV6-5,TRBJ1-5,CASARVGQPQHF